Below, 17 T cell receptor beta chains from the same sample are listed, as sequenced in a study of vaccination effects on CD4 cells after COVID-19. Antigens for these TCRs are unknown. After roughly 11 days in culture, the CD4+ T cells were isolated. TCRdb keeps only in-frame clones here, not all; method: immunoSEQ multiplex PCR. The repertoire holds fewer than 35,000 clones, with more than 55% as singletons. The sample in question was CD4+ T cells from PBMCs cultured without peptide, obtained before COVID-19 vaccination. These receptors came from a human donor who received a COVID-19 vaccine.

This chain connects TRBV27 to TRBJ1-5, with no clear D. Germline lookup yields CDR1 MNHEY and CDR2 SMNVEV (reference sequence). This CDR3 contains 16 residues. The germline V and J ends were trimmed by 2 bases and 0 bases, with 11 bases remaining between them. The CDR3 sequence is CASSLGGGHSNQPQHF. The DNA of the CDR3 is TGTGCCAGCAGTTTAGGAGGCGGTCATAGCAATCAGCCCCAGCATTTT.

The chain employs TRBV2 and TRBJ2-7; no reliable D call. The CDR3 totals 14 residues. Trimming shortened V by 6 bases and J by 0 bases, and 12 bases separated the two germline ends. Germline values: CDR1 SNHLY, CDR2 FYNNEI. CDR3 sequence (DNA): TGTGCCAGCAGGGGCCCGTCGGGCTCCTACGAGCAGTACTTC. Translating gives CASRGPSGSYEQYF.

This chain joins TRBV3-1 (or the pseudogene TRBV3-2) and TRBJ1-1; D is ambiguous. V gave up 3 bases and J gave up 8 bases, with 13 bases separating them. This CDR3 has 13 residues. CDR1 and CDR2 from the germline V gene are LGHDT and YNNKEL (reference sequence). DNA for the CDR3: TGTGCCAGCAGCCAGAACAGCGGAGGGGAAGCTTTCTTT. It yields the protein CASSQNSGGEAFF.

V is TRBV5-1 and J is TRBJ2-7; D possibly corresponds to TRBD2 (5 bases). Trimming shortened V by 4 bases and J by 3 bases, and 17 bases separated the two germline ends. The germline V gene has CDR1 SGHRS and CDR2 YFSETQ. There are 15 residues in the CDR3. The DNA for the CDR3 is TGCGCCAGCAGCCCCGCGGGCATGTCCGTCTACGAGCAGTACTTC. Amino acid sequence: CASSPAGMSVYEQYF.

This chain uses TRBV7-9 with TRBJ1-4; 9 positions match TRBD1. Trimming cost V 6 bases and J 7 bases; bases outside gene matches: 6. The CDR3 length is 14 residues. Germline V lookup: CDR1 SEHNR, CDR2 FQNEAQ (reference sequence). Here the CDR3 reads CASSIGTGTEKLFF. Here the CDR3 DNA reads TGTGCCAGCAGTATAGGGACAGGGACTGAAAAACTGTTTTTT.

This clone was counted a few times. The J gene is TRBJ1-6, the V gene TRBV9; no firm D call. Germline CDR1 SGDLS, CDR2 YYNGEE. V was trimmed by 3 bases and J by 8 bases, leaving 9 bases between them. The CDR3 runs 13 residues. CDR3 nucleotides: TGTGCCAGCAGCGAATCATCTGATTCACCCCTCCACTTT. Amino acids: CASSESSDSPLHF.

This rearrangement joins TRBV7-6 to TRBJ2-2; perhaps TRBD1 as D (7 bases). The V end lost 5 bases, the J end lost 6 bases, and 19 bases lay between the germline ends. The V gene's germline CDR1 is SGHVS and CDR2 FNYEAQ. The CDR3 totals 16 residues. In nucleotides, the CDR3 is TGTGCCAGCAGCCTAAATGCGGGACAGTCCCCCGGGGAGCTGTTTTTT. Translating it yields CASSLNAGQSPGELFF.

In nucleotides, the CDR3 is TGTGCCAGCAGCTTGAACAGGAGAACCGGGGAGCTGTTTTTT. Translating gives CASSLNRRTGELFF. The chain combines TRBV11-2 with TRBJ2-2, with a possible D match to TRBD1 (5 bases). CDR3 size: 14 residues. The germline V and J ends were trimmed by 3 bases and 5 bases, with 10 bases remaining between them. Germline V CDR1 and CDR2: SGHAT, FQNNGV.

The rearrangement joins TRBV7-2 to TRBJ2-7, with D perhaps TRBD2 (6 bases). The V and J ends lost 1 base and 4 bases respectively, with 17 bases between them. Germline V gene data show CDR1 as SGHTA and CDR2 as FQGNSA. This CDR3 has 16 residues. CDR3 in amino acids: CASSLGSGVTPYEQYF. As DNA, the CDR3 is TGTGCCAGCAGCTTAGGTAGCGGAGTCACCCCTTACGAGCAGTACTTC.

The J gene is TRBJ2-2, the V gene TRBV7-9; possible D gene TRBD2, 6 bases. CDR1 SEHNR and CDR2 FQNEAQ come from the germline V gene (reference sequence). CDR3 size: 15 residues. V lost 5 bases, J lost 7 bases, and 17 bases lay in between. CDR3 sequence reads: CASSTWSGRDGELFF. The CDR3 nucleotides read TGTGCCAGCAGCACCTGGAGCGGGCGGGACGGGGAGCTGTTTTTT. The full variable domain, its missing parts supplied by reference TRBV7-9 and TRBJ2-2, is DTGVSQNPRHKITKRGQNVTFRCDPISEHNRLYWYRQTLGQGPEFLTYFQNEAQLEKSRLLSDRFSAERPKGSFSTLEIQRTEQGDSAMYLCASSTWSGRDGELFFGEGSRLTVL.

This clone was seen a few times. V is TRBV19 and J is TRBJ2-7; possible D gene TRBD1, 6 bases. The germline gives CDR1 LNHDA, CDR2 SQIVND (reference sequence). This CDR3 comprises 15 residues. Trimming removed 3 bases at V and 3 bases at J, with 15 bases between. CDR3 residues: CASSIRPRQDYEQYF. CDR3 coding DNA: TGTGCCAGTAGTATCCGACCTCGACAGGACTACGAGCAGTACTTC.

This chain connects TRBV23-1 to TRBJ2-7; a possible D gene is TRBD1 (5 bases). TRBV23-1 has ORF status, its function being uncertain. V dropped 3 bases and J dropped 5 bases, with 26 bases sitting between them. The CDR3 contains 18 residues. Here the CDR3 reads CASSHRTFWTKEKHEQYF. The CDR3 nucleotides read TGCGCCAGCAGTCATAGGACCTTTTGGACAAAAGAGAAACACGAGCAGTACTTC.

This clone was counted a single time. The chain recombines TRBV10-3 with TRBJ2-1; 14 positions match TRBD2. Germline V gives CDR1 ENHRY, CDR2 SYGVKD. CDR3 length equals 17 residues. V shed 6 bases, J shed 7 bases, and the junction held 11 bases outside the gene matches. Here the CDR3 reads CAISAAEGLAGVNEQFF. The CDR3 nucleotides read TGTGCCATCAGCGCCGCCGAGGGACTAGCGGGAGTTAATGAGCAGTTCTTC.

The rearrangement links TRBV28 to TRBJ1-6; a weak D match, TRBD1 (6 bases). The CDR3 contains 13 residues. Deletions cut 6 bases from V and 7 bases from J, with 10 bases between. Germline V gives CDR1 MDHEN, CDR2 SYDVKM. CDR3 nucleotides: TGTGCCAGCAGACCCGGACAGAATTCACCCCTCCACTTT. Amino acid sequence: CASRPGQNSPLHF.

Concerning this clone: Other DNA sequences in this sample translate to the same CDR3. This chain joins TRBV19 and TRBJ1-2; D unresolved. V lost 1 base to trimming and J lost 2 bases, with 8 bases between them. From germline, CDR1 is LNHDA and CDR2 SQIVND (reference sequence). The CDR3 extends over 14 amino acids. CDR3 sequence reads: CASSIGQINYGYTF. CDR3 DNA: TGTGCCAGTAGTATAGGGCAGATAAACTATGGCTACACCTTC.

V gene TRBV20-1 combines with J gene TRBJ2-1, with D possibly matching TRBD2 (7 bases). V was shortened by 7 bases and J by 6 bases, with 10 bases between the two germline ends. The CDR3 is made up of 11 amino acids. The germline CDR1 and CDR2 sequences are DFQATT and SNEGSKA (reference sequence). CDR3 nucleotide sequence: TGCAGTGGGGGAGGGGGCAATGAGCAGTTCTTC. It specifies CSGGGGNEQFF.

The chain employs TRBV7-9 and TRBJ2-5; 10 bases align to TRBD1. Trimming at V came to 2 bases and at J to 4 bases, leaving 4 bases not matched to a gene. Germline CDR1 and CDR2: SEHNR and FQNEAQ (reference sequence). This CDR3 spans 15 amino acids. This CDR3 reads CASSLRQGARETQYF. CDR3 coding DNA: TGTGCCAGCAGCTTAAGACAGGGGGCGCGAGAGACCCAGTACTTC.